Presented here are 31 T cell receptor beta chains from one specimen sequenced in a study of shared clonotypes between healthy human individuals. The naive CD8 subset, CD45RO-negative cells positively selected for CCR7, excluded terminally differentiated effector memory CD45RA+ cells. Produced via immunoSEQ multiplex PCR; TCRdb's table is partial and in-frame only. This table has about 2.1 million clones, 85% to 95% appearing once. Input material: naive CD8+ T cells from PBMCs. The source of these receptors is a man aged 18-30 years in good health. Some clones in this sample may be carry-over from other donors' samples.

In its sample, this clone was seen a few times. Other DNA sequences of this sample code for an identical CDR3. In nucleotides, the CDR3 is TGTGCCAGCAGCCCCCCGGGGACTGAAGCTTTCTTT. Translating it yields CASSPPGTEAFF. This sequence joins TRBV9 and TRBJ1-1, with D uncertain. Germline CDR1 is SGDLS and CDR2 is YYNGEE. Between the trimmed V and J ends, which lost 4 bases and 5 bases, there was a span of 9 bases. CDR3 length: 12 amino acids.

This chain connects TRBV6-4 to TRBJ2-3, with 13 bases that match TRBD2. V lost 5 bases and J lost 7; bases outside the gene matches: 6. The CDR3 extends over 15 amino acids. The germline V gene encodes CDR1 MRHNA and CDR2 SNTAGT. Written as DNA, the CDR3 is TGTGCCAGCAGTCCAACTAGCGGGAGGGTGAATACGCAGTATTTT. Translating it yields CASSPTSGRVNTQYF.

This clone has only a few counts. J is TRBJ2-7 and V is TRBV11-2, with 7 bases that match TRBD2. V was pared by 5 bases and J by 4 bases, with 5 bases of the junction left unmatched. Looked up from germline, CDR1 is SGHAT and CDR2 is FQNNGV. The CDR3 extends over 13 amino acids. The CDR3 DNA reads as TGTGCCAGCAGCCCCGGGACTAAATACGAGCAGTACTTC. Amino acid sequence: CASSPGTKYEQYF. Combining the CDR3 with reference TRBV11-2 and TRBJ2-7 gives the whole variable domain EAGVAQSPRYKIIEKRQSVAFWCNPISGHATLYWYQQILGQGPKLLIQFQNNGVVDDSQLPKDRFSAERLKGVDSTLKIQPAKLEDSAVYLCASSPGTKYEQYFGPGTRLTVT.

The J gene is TRBJ2-5, the V gene TRBV7-6, with D maybe TRBD1 (6 bases). This CDR3 comprises 16 residues. Germline assignment: CDR1 SGHVS and CDR2 FNYEAQ. The V end was cut by 1 base, the J end by 5 bases, with 17 bases between. CDR3 sequence (DNA): TGTGCCAGCAGCTTAGGTGGACAGTCCCTAGGGGAGACCCAGTACTTC. Protein sequence: CASSLGGQSLGETQYF.

V usage is TRBV7-6 and J usage is TRBJ1-1; 9 bases align to TRBD1. The junction had 15 bases not matched to a gene; V was cut back by 5 bases and J by 11 bases. This CDR3 has 15 amino acids. Germline V lookup: CDR1 SGHVS, CDR2 FNYEAQ. The CDR3 DNA reads as TGTGCCAGCAGCCTAGGGACAGGGTCCCATTTAGCGGCTTTCTTT. Its translation is CASSLGTGSHLAAFF.

This clone turned up a few times. The chain joins TRBV29-1 to TRBJ1-1; D gene uncertain. V was clipped by 6 bases and J by 0 bases, with 8 bases between them. Germline assignment: CDR1 SQVTM and CDR2 ANQGSEA. The CDR3 length is 12 residues. The CDR3 nucleotides read TGCAGCGTAAGGAAGGTGAACACTGAAGCTTTCTTT. Its translation: CSVRKVNTEAFF.

The sample holds a few counts of this clone. Different DNA sequences within this sample yield the same CDR3. V is TRBV19 and J is TRBJ1-1; no reliable D call. CDR3 length equals 13 residues. Germline V gene lookup returns CDR1 LNHDA and CDR2 SQIVND (reference sequence). Trimming removed 2 bases at V and 0 bases at J, with 4 bases between. The CDR3 reads CASSISLNTEAFF. In DNA, the CDR3 is TGTGCCAGTAGTATATCCCTGAACACTGAAGCTTTCTTT.

The V and J genes are TRBV6-6 and TRBJ2-7, with 9 positions matching TRBD1. The germline V gene has CDR1 MNHNY and CDR2 SVGAGI (reference sequence). CDR3 length: 16 residues. V lost 4 bases, J lost 0 bases, and 7 bases stayed unmatched. CDR3 amino acids: CASSFNRDRVSYEQYF. CDR3 DNA: TGTGCCAGCAGTTTTAACCGGGACAGGGTCTCCTACGAGCAGTACTTC.

This chain links TRBV27 with TRBJ2-1; 11 positions agree with TRBD1. CDR1 is MNHEY, CDR2 SMNVEV, per germline (reference sequence). The V gene end was trimmed by 5 bases and the J gene end by 6 bases; junction bases not matched to a gene: 9. The CDR3 has 16 residues. The CDR3 protein is CASSPKGQGAFNEQFF. CDR3 in DNA: TGTGCCAGCAGTCCTAAAGGACAGGGGGCTTTCAATGAGCAGTTCTTC.

This clone was picked up one time. V and J are TRBV9 and TRBJ2-7; 7 bases line up with TRBD1. The CDR3 has 14 amino acids. After removal of 0 bases from V and 5 bases from J, the junction contained 5 bases not matched to a gene. Germline CDR1 is SGDLS and CDR2 is YYNGEE. The CDR3 DNA reads as TGTGCCAGCAGCGTAGATGACAGGGTGCACGAGCAGTACTTC. Translation gives CASSVDDRVHEQYF.

This clone was picked up one time. V is TRBV7-9 and J is TRBJ2-2; D gene unclear. The V gene lost 4 bases and the J gene lost 6 bases, with 12 bases spanning the gap. The CDR3 contains 14 residues. Looked up from germline, CDR1 is SEHNR and CDR2 is FQNEAQ (reference sequence). The CDR3 protein is CASSSISEAGELFF. The CDR3 DNA follows: TGTGCCAGCAGCTCTATCTCCGAGGCCGGGGAGCTGTTTTTT.

The CDR3 reads CASRAPGGPEAFF. DNA for the CDR3: TGTGCCAGCAGAGCCCCCGGGGGCCCTGAAGCTTTCTTT. The gene calls are TRBV6-1 and TRBJ1-1, with TRBD1 as a possible D gene (6 bases). Deletions cut 6 bases from V and 6 bases from J, with 14 bases between. CDR1 MNHNS and CDR2 SASEGT come from the germline V gene. This CDR3 has 13 residues.

About this clone: Other DNA sequences within the sample encode an identical CDR3. This chain uses TRBV6-6 with TRBJ2-7, with unresolved D. The CDR3 sequence is 12 residues long. Per germline, CDR1 MNHNY and CDR2 SVGAGI (reference sequence). The V end lost 0 bases, the J end lost 3 bases, and 3 bases lay between the germline ends. The CDR3 is CASSYSVYEQYF. The CDR3 region has the DNA TGTGCCAGCAGTTACTCCGTCTACGAGCAGTACTTC.

The chain recombines TRBV6-6 with TRBJ1-6; D is perhaps TRBD1 (5 bases). Looked up from germline, CDR1 is MNHNY and CDR2 is SVGAGI (reference sequence). Trimming removed 5 bases at V and 8 bases at J, with 16 bases between. This CDR3 region has 15 residues. The CDR3 sequence: CASSPFVKGDSPLHF. The CDR3 bases are TGTGCCAGCAGTCCATTTGTAAAAGGGGATTCACCCCTCCACTTT.

This clone was found once. The rearrangement uses TRBV6-5 and TRBJ2-7; TRBD2 matches at 8 bases. The J segment lost 4 bases and the V segment lost 5 bases, leaving 7 bases of the junction unmatched. CDR3 length: 14 residues. Germline values: CDR1 MNHEY, CDR2 SVGAGI. The CDR3 reads CASSKTSEGYEQYF. Here the CDR3 DNA reads TGTGCCAGCAGTAAGACTAGCGAGGGGTACGAGCAGTACTTC.

The V call is TRBV6-1, the J call TRBJ2-7; D unresolved. CDR1 and CDR2 from the germline V gene are MNHNS and SASEGT. V was shortened by 7 bases and J by 1 base, with 14 bases between the two germline ends. The CDR3 has 14 residues. The DNA for the CDR3 is TGTGCCAGCACCGAAAGGGTGCGTTCCTACGAGCAGTACTTC. It encodes CASTERVRSYEQYF.

V and J are TRBV27 and TRBJ2-1; possible D gene TRBD1, 6 bases. Trimming removed 5 bases from V and 5 bases from J, with 19 bases in between. Germline values: CDR1 MNHEY, CDR2 SMNVEV (reference sequence). The CDR3 covers 16 residues. DNA for the CDR3: TGTGCCAGCAGTCTGGGACATGGGGTGGGAAACAATGAGCAGTTCTTC. Encoded protein: CASSLGHGVGNNEQFF.

The genes are TRBV19 and TRBJ2-7; D gene ambiguous. Per the germline V gene, CDR1 is LNHDA and CDR2 is SQIVND (reference sequence). V lost 5 bases, J lost 3 bases, and 11 bases lay in between. This CDR3 spans 13 amino acids. CDR3: CASSSGVRYEQYF. The CDR3, as DNA: TGTGCCAGTAGTTCTGGAGTGCGCTACGAGCAGTACTTC.

This chain uses TRBV6-1 with TRBJ2-3; a weak D match, TRBD2 (5 bases). Trimming stripped 0 bases from V and 6 bases from J, with 10 bases between. This CDR3 is built from 14 residues. Germline V gives CDR1 MNHNS, CDR2 SASEGT. The chain's CDR3 is CASSEASGFDTQYF. The CDR3 DNA is TGTGCCAGCAGTGAAGCATCGGGGTTTGATACGCAGTATTTT.

This clone was seen once. The chain is built from TRBV10-1 and TRBJ2-7, with TRBD2 matching 12 bases. V shed 0 bases, J shed 2 bases, and the junction held 8 bases outside the gene matches. The CDR3 is 18 residues long. Germline-derived CDR1 and CDR2 are WNHNN and SYGVQD (reference sequence). The CDR3 region is CASSESKGLAGDPYEQYF. In nucleotides, the CDR3 is TGCGCCAGCAGTGAGTCGAAGGGACTAGCGGGTGACCCCTACGAGCAGTACTTC.

A word on this clone: At one of its ends the junction is not consistent with the germline gene, which may arise from a read error. The CDR3 nucleotides are TGTGCCAGCAGCCGAGGAGACCAGGAGCCCCTAATGAACATTGAAGCTTTCTTT. It encodes CASSRGDQEPLMNIEAFF. The genes are TRBV5-4 and TRBJ1-1; D is undetermined. CDR3 length equals 18 residues. Germline CDR1 reads SGHNT; CDR2 reads YYREEE (reference sequence). The full variable domain, with the rest looked up from reference TRBV5-4 and TRBJ1-1, is ETGVTQSPTHLIKTRGQQVTLRCSSQSGHNTVSWYQQALGQGPQFIFQYYREEENGRGNFPPRFSGLQFPNYSSELNVNALELDDSALYLCASSRGDQEPLMNIEAFFGQGTRLTVV.

About this clone itself: One junction end does not reproduce the germline sequence, and a read error may be involved. This chain links TRBV7-8 with TRBJ1-1; weak D call: TRBD1 (5 bases). Germline-derived CDR1 and CDR2 are SGHVS and FQNEAQ. The CDR3 loop spans 13 amino acids. The CDR3 bases are TGTGCCAGCAGTTTGGGACTGAACGCTGAAGCTTTCTTT. This encodes CASSLGLNAEAFF.

The V call is TRBV9, the J call TRBJ2-2; 9 positions agree with TRBD1. V trimming: 2 bases; J trimming: 5 bases; junction bases outside the gene matches: 4. The germline V gene has CDR1 SGDLS and CDR2 YYNGEE. The CDR3 is 15 amino acids. The CDR3 reads CASSVGTGITGELFF. For the CDR3, the DNA is TGTGCCAGCAGCGTGGGGACAGGGATTACCGGGGAGCTGTTTTTT.

The chain employs TRBV4-3 and TRBJ1-2, with a tentative D call TRBD1 (5 bases). The CDR3 consists of 12 residues. Trimming stripped 8 bases from V and 8 bases from J, with 15 bases between. The V gene's germline CDR1 is LGHNA and CDR2 YSLEER. The CDR3 loop is CASRHQGGGYTF. CDR3 bases: TGCGCCAGCCGTCATCAGGGTGGAGGCTACACCTTC.

The chain uses TRBV5-4 and TRBJ2-1; possibly TRBD2 for D (6 bases). The CDR3 has 17 residues. Between the trimmed V and J ends, which lost 2 bases and 8 bases, there was a span of 23 bases. Germline lookup yields CDR1 SGHNT and CDR2 YYREEE (reference sequence). In DNA, the CDR3 is TGTGCCAGCAGCTTTGACCGGGCACACGGAGGGCTCGATGAGCAGTTCTTC. Translating it yields CASSFDRAHGGLDEQFF.

This sequence joins TRBV5-1 and TRBJ2-1; 11 bases fit TRBD2. There are 15 residues in the CDR3. V shed 2 bases, J shed 8 bases, and the junction held 6 bases outside the gene matches. Germline CDR1 and CDR2: SGHRS and YFSETQ. CDR3 DNA: TGCGCCAGCAGCTTAACTAGCGGGAGTCCCCATGAGCAGTTCTTC. It yields the protein CASSLTSGSPHEQFF. The variable domain in full, completed from reference TRBV5-1 and TRBJ2-1, reads KAGVTQTPRYLIKTRGQQVTLSCSPISGHRSVSWYQQTPGQGLQFLFEYFSETQRNKGNFPGRFSGRQFSNSRSEMNVSTLELGDSALYLCASSLTSGSPHEQFFGPGTRLTVL.

This clone is a singleton in its sample. This rearrangement joins TRBV5-1 to TRBJ1-1; TRBD1 agrees at 9 bases. Trimming took 7 bases from V and 0 from J; bases not matched to a gene: 10. Germline V CDR1 and CDR2: SGHRS, YFSETQ. The CDR3 is 16 residues long. CDR3 coding DNA: TGCGCCAGCGGGTCACCGGGACAGGGAGTGAACACTGAAGCTTTCTTT. Translated, it gives CASGSPGQGVNTEAFF.

This chain joins TRBV27 and TRBJ2-1, with 7 bases that match TRBD1. Germline V gene data show CDR1 as MNHEY and CDR2 as SMNVEV (reference sequence). CDR3 length equals 13 residues. V was pared by 6 bases and J by 7 bases, with 6 bases of the junction left unmatched. DNA for the CDR3: TGTGCCAGCAGCTGGGACAGCCGAAATGAGCAGTTCTTC. It codes for CASSWDSRNEQFF.

The chain uses TRBV7-9 and TRBJ2-2; 7 bases match TRBD2. Losses at the gene ends were 2 bases for V and 6 bases for J; bases not matched to a gene: 6. The germline V gene encodes CDR1 SEHNR and CDR2 FQNEAQ (reference sequence). This CDR3 comprises 15 residues. CDR3 amino acids: CASSLPGRLSGELFF. CDR3 nucleotide sequence: TGTGCCAGCAGCTTACCCGGGAGGTTATCCGGGGAGCTGTTTTTT.

With regard to this clone: This same CDR3 is encoded by further DNA sequences in the sample. This rearrangement joins TRBV29-1 to TRBJ2-7; D unresolved. The CDR3 has 12 residues. The V and J ends lost 2 bases and 1 base respectively, with 6 bases between them. Germline V gene lookup returns CDR1 SQVTM and CDR2 ANQGSEA. The CDR3 is CSVETGSYEQYF. CDR3 coding DNA: TGCAGCGTTGAAACGGGTTCCTACGAGCAGTACTTC.

Concerning this clone itself: This sample includes further DNA sequences coding for the same CDR3. The V gene is TRBV27, the J gene TRBJ1-5, with 8 bases fitting TRBD1. The CDR3 spans 15 residues. V dropped 4 bases and J dropped 1; count of bases not matched to a gene: 3. From germline, CDR1 is MNHEY and CDR2 SMNVEV (reference sequence). The DNA for the CDR3 is TGTGCCAGCAGTTCCCGGACAGGGAGCAATCAGCCCCAGCATTTT. It yields the protein CASSSRTGSNQPQHF.